Shown below are 21 T cell receptor beta chains from a single sample sequenced in a study of PD-L1 blockade in urothelial cancer. Regarding time point: peripheral blood 6 weeks after treatment start. Method: immunoSEQ multiplex PCR; TCRdb's copy keeps in-frame clones and lacks some. The sample includes roughly 100,000 clones, roughly 80% of them seen just once. This sample comprised PBMCs, obtained around atezolizumab (anti-PD-L1) treatment. All receptors come from a man between 65 and 85 years old with urothelial cancer.

This clone was seen only once. The chain couples TRBV7-6 to TRBJ1-4; D perhaps matches TRBD1 (6 bases). The CDR3 is made up of 18 amino acids. Germline V gene sequence: CDR1 SGHVS, CDR2 FNYEAQ. V was clipped by 2 bases and J by 0 bases, with 16 bases between them. The CDR3 sequence is CASSLKPTGKATNEKLFF. The CDR3 bases are TGTGCCAGCAGCTTAAAACCTACAGGGAAAGCAACTAATGAAAAACTGTTTTTT.

This clone appeared a few times. The rearrangement links TRBV10-1 to TRBJ1-1; D remains unclear. This CDR3 spans 14 amino acids. CDR1 and CDR2 (germline): WNHNN, SYGVQD (reference sequence). V was pared by 2 bases and J by 5 bases, with 12 bases between. This CDR3 reads CASSESGVGTEAFF. For the CDR3, the DNA is TGCGCCAGCAGTGAGAGCGGGGTAGGTACTGAAGCTTTCTTT.

The chain uses TRBV2 and TRBJ2-5; possibly TRBD2 for D (5 bases). Germline CDR1 SNHLY, CDR2 FYNNEI. V dropped 6 bases and J dropped 5 bases, with 10 bases sitting between them. The CDR3 runs 12 residues. As DNA, the CDR3 is TGTGCCAGCAGGCGGGTGGGTGAGACCCAGTACTTC. It translates to CASRRVGETQYF.

J is TRBJ1-3 and V is TRBV19, with 9 bases matching TRBD1. The CDR3 runs 18 residues. Germline V lookup: CDR1 LNHDA, CDR2 SQIVND (reference sequence). Trimming removed 1 base from V and 2 bases from J; junction bases left unmatched: 9. The CDR3 DNA sequence: TGTGCCAGTAGTATAGTACGCCCCGGGACAGGGACTGGAAACACCATATATTTT. It translates to CASSIVRPGTGTGNTIYF.

The chain uses TRBV29-1 and TRBJ2-3, with 8 bases that match TRBD2. This CDR3 spans 14 amino acids. The V gene's germline CDR1 is SQVTM and CDR2 ANQGSEA. V gave up 3 bases and J gave up 4 bases; unmatched junction bases: 6. The CDR3 loop is CSVDGGAGADTQYF. CDR3 bases: TGCAGCGTTGACGGGGGGGCAGGAGCAGATACGCAGTATTTT.

This chain joins TRBV19 and TRBJ2-3; D is undetermined. The CDR3 totals 14 residues. Germline loops: CDR1 LNHDA, CDR2 SQIVND (reference sequence). V was shortened by 0 bases and J by 4 bases, with 8 bases between the two germline ends. DNA of the CDR3: TGTGCCAGTAGTATAGAAGCGCATCCAGATACGCAGTATTTT. Protein: CASSIEAHPDTQYF.

The V and J genes are TRBV6-5 and TRBJ1-5; D is uncertain. The CDR3 loop spans 13 amino acids. V was clipped by 2 bases and J by 4 bases, with 6 bases between them. The germline CDR1 and CDR2 sequences are MNHEY and SVGAGI. The CDR3 nucleotides are TGTGCCAGCAGTTACACCAGAAATCAGCCCCAGCATTTT. This codes for CASSYTRNQPQHF.

The V and J genes are TRBV7-9 and TRBJ1-6, with 10 bases identical to TRBD1. This CDR3 has 13 residues. V was pared by 5 bases and J by 10 bases, with 2 bases of the junction left unmatched. Germline CDR1 reads SEHNR; CDR2 reads FQNEAQ (reference sequence). CDR3 protein: CASSLDRGSPLHF. In DNA, the CDR3 is TGTGCCAGCAGCCTGGACAGGGGGTCACCCCTCCACTTT.

The rearrangement joins TRBV19 to TRBJ1-1; TRBD1 might be the D (5 bases). The CDR3 extends over 15 amino acids. Trimming took 1 base from V and 10 from J, leaving 19 bases between them. Germline-derived CDR1 and CDR2 are LNHDA and SQIVND (reference sequence). The CDR3 sequence: CASSIVSAGPLGAFF. The CDR3 DNA reads as TGTGCCAGTAGTATAGTCAGCGCAGGGCCCCTGGGAGCTTTCTTT.

V is TRBV6-4 and J is TRBJ2-1; the D is unclear. Germline V gives CDR1 MRHNA, CDR2 SNTAGT. V lost 4 bases and J lost 5, with 9 bases in between. The CDR3 totals 13 residues. CDR3 protein: CASSVSINNEQFF. The CDR3 region has the DNA TGTGCCAGCAGTGTCTCAATAAACAATGAGCAGTTCTTC.

The chain employs TRBV19 and TRBJ1-6; D is perhaps TRBD1 (5 bases). Per the germline V gene, CDR1 is LNHDA and CDR2 is SQIVND (reference sequence). Trimming shortened V by 5 bases and J by 0 bases, and 11 bases separated the two germline ends. CDR3 length: 16 residues. This chain's CDR3 is CASSLEDSSYNSPLHF. DNA of the CDR3: TGTGCCAGTAGTCTTGAAGACAGCTCCTATAATTCACCCCTCCACTTT.

The chain combines TRBV7-2 with TRBJ2-7; D remains unclear. V was pared by 1 base and J by 1 base, with 5 bases between. There are 13 residues in the CDR3. CDR1 is SGHTA and CDR2 is FQGNSA in the germline V gene. The CDR3 DNA sequence: TGTGCCAGCAGCTTAGTACTTTCCTACGAGCAGTACTTC. Protein product: CASSLVLSYEQYF.

A note on this clone: Compared with germline, one end of the junction differs, possibly owing to a read error. The genes are TRBV7-9 and TRBJ1-6, with 7 bases matching TRBD1. Germline V gene sequence: CDR1 SEHNR, CDR2 FQNEAQ (reference sequence). There are 13 residues in the CDR3. CDR3 in DNA: TGTGCCAGCAGCTTAGAGGAGACGGGACAGATGAGATTT. This gives the protein CASSLEETGQMRF. Full variable domain (remainder filled in from reference TRBV7-9 and TRBJ1-6): DTGVSQNPRHKITKRGQNVTFRCDPISEHNRLYWYRQTLGQGPEFLTYFQNEAQLEKSRLLSDRFSAERPKGSFSTLEIQRTEQGDSAMYLCASSLEETGQMRFGNGTRLTVT.

Only a few counts were recorded for this clone. This chain uses TRBV9 with TRBJ1-2; no clear D gene. Per germline, CDR1 SGDLS and CDR2 YYNGEE. Trimming left V 3 bases short and J 3 bases short, with 15 bases between. The CDR3 runs 15 residues. CDR3 DNA: TGTGCCAGCAGCGCCGACCGGGTTCTGGACTATGGCTACACCTTC. Amino acids: CASSADRVLDYGYTF.

V and J are TRBV5-1 and TRBJ2-2, with 8 bases that match TRBD2. Germline V gives CDR1 SGHRS, CDR2 YFSETQ. The CDR3 extends over 15 amino acids. Trimming at V came to 7 bases and at J to 2 bases, leaving 7 bases not matched to a gene. In DNA form, the CDR3 reads TGCGCCAGCCGGCCGGGGGGGGCAAACACCGGGGAGCTGTTTTTT. Translation gives CASRPGGANTGELFF. Filled out from reference TRBV5-1 and TRBJ2-2, the complete variable domain reads KAGVTQTPRYLIKTRGQQVTLSCSPISGHRSVSWYQQTPGQGLQFLFEYFSETQRNKGNFPGRFSGRQFSNSRSEMNVSTLELGDSALYLCASRPGGANTGELFFGEGSRLTVL.

V gene TRBV2 combines with J gene TRBJ2-3; D possibly corresponds to TRBD2 (6 bases). The V and J ends lost 5 bases and 2 bases respectively, with 11 bases between them. Germline values: CDR1 SNHLY, CDR2 FYNNEI. The CDR3 loop spans 14 amino acids. CDR3 bases: TGTGCCAGCAGTAAGCGGGTTGACACAGATACGCAGTATTTT. It translates to CASSKRVDTDTQYF.

J is TRBJ2-1 and V is TRBV19, with a tentative D call TRBD2 (6 bases). There are 16 residues in the CDR3. The germline CDR1 and CDR2 sequences are LNHDA and SQIVND (reference sequence). Trimming took off 5 bases at V and 10 bases at J, with 24 bases between the two ends. CDR3 amino acids: CASSPPHTRLGDEQFF. The CDR3 DNA reads TGTGCCAGTAGTCCCCCCCATACTAGACTAGGAGACGAGCAGTTCTTC.

The chain joins TRBV7-6 to TRBJ2-2; TRBD2 aligns across 7 bases. This CDR3 has 16 amino acids. J gave up 5 bases and V 1 base, and 7 bases lay outside the gene matches. CDR1 is SGHVS, CDR2 FNYEAQ, per germline. CDR3 region: CASSLEPGEGTGELFF. As DNA, the CDR3 is TGTGCCAGCAGCTTAGAACCGGGGGAGGGAACCGGGGAGCTGTTTTTT.

The CDR3 reads CASSLVGGSHEQYF. The CDR3 region has the DNA TGTGCCAGCAGCTTAGTAGGCGGGAGCCACGAGCAGTACTTC. The chain links TRBV7-2 to TRBJ2-7; 7 bases agree with TRBD2. CDR3 length: 14 amino acids. Germline V lookup: CDR1 SGHTA, CDR2 FQGNSA. V trimming: 1 base; J trimming: 5 bases; junction bases outside the gene matches: 5.

The J gene is TRBJ1-2, the V gene TRBV2; D is unclear. V lost 8 bases to trimming and J lost 8 bases, with 12 bases between them. CDR3 length: 11 amino acids. Germline V lookup: CDR1 SNHLY, CDR2 FYNNEI. The CDR3 spells CASSLGGGYTF. The CDR3 nucleotides are TGTGCCAGCTCTCTGGGAGGAGGCTACACCTTC.

The chain combines TRBV18 with TRBJ1-4, with 12 positions matching TRBD1. V lost 3 bases, J lost 8 bases, and 4 bases stayed unmatched. CDR1 KGHSH and CDR2 LQKENI come from the germline V gene. This CDR3 spans 15 amino acids. CDR3 protein: CASSPGTGGGEKLFF. CDR3 DNA sequence: TGTGCCAGCTCACCCGGGACAGGGGGCGGCGAAAAACTGTTTTTT.